Shown below are 10 T cell receptor beta chains from a single sample sequenced in a study of shared clonotypes between healthy human individuals. Only in-frame clones appear in the TCRdb table, and some are missing; sequencing was by immunoSEQ multiplex PCR. Of some 2 million clones in the sample, roughly 94% were seen once. CD45RO-negative cells were positively selected for CCR7, leaving out terminally differentiated effector memory CD45RA+ cells. Sequencing input: naive CD8+ T cells sorted from blood. These receptors all come from a man younger than 35 in good health.

Many counts were recorded for this clone. This chain links TRBV2 with TRBJ2-7; D could derive from TRBD1 or TRBD2 (5 bases each). V lost 4 bases and J 0 bases, leaving 16 bases between the germline ends. Germline V gene lookup returns CDR1 SNHLY and CDR2 FYNNEI. This CDR3 is 16 amino acids long. The CDR3 here is CASSASTERGSYEQYF. The CDR3 bases are TGTGCCAGCAGTGCCAGTACCGAGAGGGGCTCCTACGAGCAGTACTTC. Together with reference TRBV2 and TRBJ2-7, the CDR3 gives the full variable domain: EPEVTQTPSHQVTQMGQEVILRCVPISNHLYFYWYRQILGQKVEFLVSFYNNEISEKSEIFDDQFSVERPDGSNFTLKIRSTKLEDSAMYFCASSASTERGSYEQYFGPGTRLTVT.

The V call is TRBV28, the J call TRBJ2-7; TRBD2 aligns across 11 bases. The junction had 9 bases not matched to a gene; V was cut back by 6 bases and J by 2 bases. The germline CDR1 and CDR2 sequences are MDHEN and SYDVKM. The CDR3 is 16 residues long. In nucleotides, the CDR3 is TGTGCCAGCAGCTCTCTACTAGCGGGGGACCCCTACGAGCAGTACTTC. Translation: CASSSLLAGDPYEQYF.

The CDR3 spells CASSTRLAGATDTQYF. CDR3 nucleotide sequence: TGTGCCAGCAGCACCCGACTAGCGGGGGCCACAGATACGCAGTATTTT. This chain links TRBV13 with TRBJ2-3, with TRBD2 identical over 12 bases. The CDR3 loop spans 16 amino acids. With V trimmed by 5 bases and J by 2 bases, 5 bases remained unmatched. Per germline, CDR1 PRHDT and CDR2 FYEKMQ (reference sequence). Full variable domain (missing parts from reference TRBV13 and TRBJ2-3): AAGVIQSPRHLIKEKRETATLKCYPIPRHDTVYWYQQGPGQDPQFLISFYEKMQSDKGSIPDRFSAQQFSDYHSELNMSSLELGDSALYFCASSTRLAGATDTQYFGPGTRLTVL.

This sequence joins TRBV5-4 and TRBJ2-3; 10 positions agree with TRBD2. This CDR3 has 19 amino acids. Losses at the gene ends were 4 bases for V and 2 bases for J; bases not matched to a gene: 16. Germline V gene sequence: CDR1 SGHNT, CDR2 YYREEE (reference sequence). The chain's CDR3 is CASSAGAGGPWGPTDTQYF. The CDR3 DNA reads as TGTGCCAGCAGCGCTGGAGCGGGAGGGCCTTGGGGCCCCACAGATACGCAGTATTTT.

The chain carries TRBV27 and TRBJ1-6, with 8 bases identical to TRBD1. CDR3 length: 12 residues. V lost 3 bases to trimming and J lost 13 bases; unmatched junction nucleotides: 2. The germline V gene encodes CDR1 MNHEY and CDR2 SMNVEV (reference sequence). In DNA form, the CDR3 reads TGTGCCAGCAGTTTTCACAGGGGGCCCCTCCACTTT. Protein sequence: CASSFHRGPLHF.

This clone was detected a few times. This chain joins TRBV27 and TRBJ2-1, with TRBD1 as a possible D gene (5 bases). CDR3 length equals 16 residues. V lost 5 bases to trimming and J lost 5 bases, with 19 bases between them. CDR1 MNHEY and CDR2 SMNVEV come from the germline V gene (reference sequence). CDR3 amino acids: CASSLHLGLSDNEQFF. CDR3 sequence (DNA): TGTGCCAGCAGTCTCCACTTGGGGCTTTCCGACAATGAGCAGTTCTTC.

The CDR3 region has the DNA TGTGCCAGCAGCCCACTAGGGACAGGGTGGGGCCACGAGCAGTACTTC. This gives the protein CASSPLGTGWGHEQYF. The chain couples TRBV28 to TRBJ2-7; 9 bases align to TRBD1. Germline V gene sequence: CDR1 MDHEN, CDR2 SYDVKM. CDR3 length equals 16 residues. The trim removed 6 bases at V and 5 bases at J, leaving 14 bases unmatched.

The chain carries TRBV28 and TRBJ2-7; 7 bases agree with TRBD1. The CDR3 has 13 residues. Germline V gene data show CDR1 as MDHEN and CDR2 as SYDVKM. Unmatched junction bases numbered 6, after V lost 4 bases and J lost 6 bases. The CDR3 region is CASSSDRVAEQYF. CDR3 DNA sequence: TGTGCCAGCAGTTCCGACAGGGTGGCCGAGCAGTACTTC.

The chain joins TRBV2 to TRBJ2-7, with no clear D. The germline V gene has CDR1 SNHLY and CDR2 FYNNEI. Trimming stripped 7 bases from V and 3 bases from J, with 10 bases between. The CDR3 consists of 12 residues. As DNA, the CDR3 is TGTGCCAGCACGTCCCTTGACTACGAGCAGTACTTC. This sequence encodes CASTSLDYEQYF.

The J gene is TRBJ2-3, the V gene TRBV7-9; D possibly corresponds to TRBD2 (5 bases). Germline lookup yields CDR1 SEHNR and CDR2 FQNEAQ (reference sequence). This CDR3 region has 10 residues. DNA of the CDR3: TGTGTCGGTGAGGGAGATACGCAGTATTTT. It is translated as CVGEGDTQYF.